These 8 T cell receptor beta chains originate from one sample sequenced in a study of blood T cells in healthy people across ages. A sample-barcoded 5' primer and a J-beta primer mix were used in a second PCR of about 6 to 12 cycles. TCRdb passed the 5' RACE reads through MiXCR, listing each CDR3 protein once. Of 1.8 million or so distinct CDR3 sequences listed, 39% are singletons. Sample: blood. The receptors shown here come from a human donor in good health.

The V gene is TRBV4-1, the J gene TRBJ1-1; a possible D gene is TRBD1 (5 bases). V was shortened by 1 base and J by 5 bases, with 14 bases between the two germline ends. The CDR3 length is 15 residues. Germline-derived CDR1 and CDR2 are MGHRA and YSYEKL. In DNA form, the CDR3 reads TGCGCCAGCAGCCAAGGTGGTGGGGCGCGAACTGAAGCTTTCTTT. Encoded protein: CASSQGGGARTEAFF.

This clonotype was seen more than once but under ten times. The chain links TRBV4-1 to TRBJ2-3; the D gene is possibly TRBD2 (6 bases). CDR1 is MGHRA, CDR2 YSYEKL, per germline. The ends were cut back, 3 bases at V and 3 bases at J, with 10 bases in the middle. This CDR3 is built from 14 residues. The CDR3 here is CASSHGGETDTQYF. The CDR3 region has the DNA TGCGCCAGCAGCCACGGGGGTGAAACAGATACGCAGTATTTT.

This chain links TRBV3-1 with TRBJ2-5; possible D gene TRBD1, 6 bases. Germline assignment: CDR1 LGHDT and CDR2 YNNKEL (reference sequence). The CDR3 consists of 14 residues. Trimming shortened V by 4 bases and J by 1 base, and 10 bases separated the two germline ends. In DNA form, the CDR3 reads TGTGCCAGCAGCCGCCGGGACACCCAAGAGACCCAGTACTTC. Protein: CASSRRDTQETQYF.

The V and J genes are TRBV29-1 and TRBJ2-5; a possible D gene is TRBD1 (5 bases). V lost 3 bases, J lost 5 bases, and 13 bases lay in between. Germline V gene lookup returns CDR1 SQVTM and CDR2 ANQGSEA. This CDR3 is built from 13 residues. CDR3 DNA sequence: TGCAGCGTTGATAACTACAAGGGGGAGACCCAGTACTTC. It yields the protein CSVDNYKGETQYF. The full variable domain, in which reference TRBV29-1 and TRBJ2-5 provide the parts outside the CDR3, is SAVISQKPSRDICQRGTSLTIQCQVDSQVTMMFWYRQQPGQSLTLIATANQGSEATYESGFVIDKFPISRPNLTFSTLTVSNMSPEDSSIYLCSVDNYKGETQYFGPGTRLLVL.

The chain employs TRBV28 and TRBJ1-1; 8 bases agree with TRBD1. V trimming: 6 bases; J trimming: 9 bases; junction bases outside the gene matches: 12. Germline loops: CDR1 MDHEN, CDR2 SYDVKM. The CDR3 runs 14 residues. The CDR3 DNA reads as TGTGCCAGCAGCCCCTTACGAACAGGGGGGAAAGCTTTCTTT. Protein sequence: CASSPLRTGGKAFF.

The chain joins TRBV3-1 to TRBJ1-1; no reliable D call. Trimming removed 7 bases at V and 0 bases at J, with 30 bases between. Looked up from germline, CDR1 is LGHDT and CDR2 is YNNKEL (reference sequence). The CDR3 covers 20 residues. The CDR3 is CASTVHFGHREDYMNTEAFF. In nucleotides, the CDR3 is TGTGCCAGCACCGTACATTTCGGGCACCGAGAAGATTACATGAACACTGAAGCTTTCTTT.

In its sample, this clonotype was seen a few times. The chain recombines TRBV5-4 with TRBJ1-1, with no clear D. This CDR3 spans 13 amino acids. Germline CDR1 SGHNT, CDR2 YYREEE (reference sequence). V was clipped by 4 bases and J by 5 bases, with 12 bases between them. The CDR3 reads CASSKQSWTEAFF. The CDR3, as DNA: TGTGCCAGCAGCAAACAGAGTTGGACTGAAGCTTTCTTT.

There are many counts of this clonotype. The chain combines TRBV6-5 with TRBJ1-2; 7 nucleotides match TRBD1. V shed 6 bases, J shed 1 base, and the junction held 5 bases outside the gene matches. The germline CDR1 and CDR2 sequences are MNHEY and SVGAGI. The CDR3 loop spans 14 amino acids. The DNA for the CDR3 is TGTGCCAGCAGCCCTTACAGGGGTAACTATGGCTACACCTTC. Amino acid sequence: CASSPYRGNYGYTF.